The count of the clone carrying this TCR beta chain is one. The antigen remains undetermined. The data belong to a study of cytomegalovirus exposure and HLA in healthy donors. In the PCR, 60 Vbeta and 13 Jbeta primers were used. TCRdb's table, derived via immunoSEQ multiplex PCR, lists solely in-frame clones and lacks some. Here the sample spans over 200,000 clones, about 83% being singletons. This CDR3 is built from 16 residues. Unmatched junction bases numbered 8, after V lost 8 bases and J lost 3 bases. Germline V gene data show CDR1 as LNHNV and CDR2 as YYDKDF (reference sequence). Overall study results and limits: Immune exposure information available was restricted to CMV serostatus. The authors reported that TCR beta sequences could predict HLA-A and HLA-B alleles. These predictions were accurate for most subjects in the first cohort. Indistinguishable V segments, including TRBV6-2 and TRBV6-3, were excluded.

Sequenced: PBMCs. The V gene is TRBV15, the J gene TRBJ2-6, with 9 bases lining up with TRBD1. The receptor comes from a human donor in good health. CDR3 DNA sequence: TGTGCCACCTCCTACCGGGACAGGGATGGGGCCAACGTCCTGACTTTC. It specifies CATSYRDRDGANVLTF.